Detailed here is one TCR beta chain. This record belongs to a study of blood T cell repertoires in COVID-19. The Seattle patients, enrolled during active infection, were followed longitudinally. This CDR3 comprises 15 residues. V lost 8 bases to trimming and J lost 2 bases, with 19 bases between them. Germline V gene sequence: CDR1 SGHVS, CDR2 FQNEAQ. TCRdb keeps only in-frame clones here, not all; method: immunoSEQ multiplex PCR. This table has more than 300,000 clones, about 89% appearing once. Sequencing used peripheral blood. This chain uses TRBV7-8 with TRBJ2-7; a weak D match, TRBD1 (5 bases). The origin of this receptor is a woman aged 25 to 45 with COVID-19, enrolled during active disease. The CDR3 loop reads CASLPFAGLPYEQYF. In nucleotides, the CDR3 is TGTGCCAGCCTCCCCTTTGCAGGGTTGCCCTACGAGCAGTACTTC.